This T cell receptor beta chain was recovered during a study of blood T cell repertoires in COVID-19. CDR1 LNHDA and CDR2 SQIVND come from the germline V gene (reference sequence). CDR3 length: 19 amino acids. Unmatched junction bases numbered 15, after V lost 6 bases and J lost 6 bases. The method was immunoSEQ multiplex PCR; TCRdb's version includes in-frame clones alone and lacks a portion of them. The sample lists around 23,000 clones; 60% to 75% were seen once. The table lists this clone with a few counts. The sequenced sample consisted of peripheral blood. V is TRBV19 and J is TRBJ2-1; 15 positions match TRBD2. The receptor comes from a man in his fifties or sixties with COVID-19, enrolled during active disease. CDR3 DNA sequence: TGTGCCAGTAGAGTCACTAGGGGACTAGCGGGAGGAAGGGGCAATGAGCAGTTCTTC. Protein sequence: CASRVTRGLAGGRGNEQFF.